This T cell receptor beta chain was identified during a study of cytomegalovirus exposure and HLA in healthy donors. The length of the CDR3 is 14 residues. Germline loops: CDR1 MGHDK, CDR2 SYGVNS. Trimming removed 6 bases at V and 1 base at J, with 10 bases between. Primers: 60 Vbeta forward and 13 Jbeta reverse. Original analysis: Roughly 80 million unique TCR beta chains, 9 million to 11 million shared, were counted in a later analysis. Libraries were prepared by immunoSEQ multiplex PCR; TCRdb keeps only in-frame clonotypes and omits some of them. V, J and clone size reflect that table, while D and trimming were determined from the DNA. Of 150,000 or so clones in the sample, over 60% were seen once.

This receptor was obtained from a girl aged 10-17 years in good health and CMV-seronegative. The chain recombines TRBV25-1 with TRBJ1-5; no clear D. The source material was PBMCs. The CDR3 spells CASSQTLSNQPQHF. DNA for the CDR3: TGTGCCAGCAGCCAAACATTAAGCAATCAGCCCCAGCATTTT.